These T cell receptor beta chains were read from a single sample in a study of naive and memory T cell subsets. TCRdb itself ran the UMI-ligation and nested PCR reads through MiXCR, one entry per CDR3 protein. The table lists 100,000 or so distinct CDR3 sequences, roughly 7% of them singletons. Sequenced: central memory CD4+ T cells from blood. These receptors all stem from a human donor in good health. CDR3s include the opening cysteine and the closing phenylalanine or tryptophan. D genes are given only for firm matches. Size is stated for part of the rows, as once, few or many counts, or as a class when the clone is expanded.

CDR3 length	J gene	D gene	V gene	clone size	CDR3 DNA	CDR3 protein
11	TRBJ2-5	.	TRBV7-8	many	TGTGCCAGCAGCTCTAAAGAGACCCAGTACTTC	CASSSKETQYF
18	TRBJ1-2	TRBD1	TRBV18	many	TGTGCCAGCTCACCGGTTACAGGGGGCCCTCGACTTCAGGAGGGCTACACCTTC	CASSPVTGGPRLQEGYTF
15	TRBJ2-7	.	TRBV5-5	few	TGTGCCAGCAGCCCACCGGGACGAAGCTCCTACGAGCAGTACTTC	CASSPPGRSSYEQYF
15	TRBJ2-6	.	TRBV2	few	TGTGCCAGCAGTAAATTTAGCTCTGGGGCCAACGTCCTGACTTTC	CASSKFSSGANVLTF
15	TRBJ2-1	TRBD2	TRBV29-1	many	TGCAGCGTTGCCTCCCGGACTAGCGGGTACAATGAGCAGTTCTTC	CSVASRTSGYNEQFF
15	TRBJ2-1	TRBD1	TRBV2	.	TGTGCCAGCAGGGCTCCGGGACAGAACTACAATGAGCAGTTCTTC	CASRAPGQNYNEQFF
16	TRBJ2-2	TRBD2	TRBV20-1	.	TGCAGTGCTAGAGGGTATCTAGCGGGAGGGTCCGGGGAGCTGTTTTTT	CSARGYLAGGSGELFF
17	TRBJ2-2	.	TRBV5-6	many	TGTGCCAGCAGCCCCATTCCGGGGGCGCGAAACACCGGGGAGCTGTTTTTT	CASSPIPGARNTGELFF
13	TRBJ2-1	TRBD1	TRBV20-1	few	TGCAGTGCTAGAGGGACAGGGGCGCATGAGCAGTTCTTC	CSARGTGAHEQFF
16	TRBJ2-1	TRBD2	TRBV27	few	TGTGCCAGCAGTTTACGTCCTAGCGGAAGCTACAATGAGCAGTTCTTC	CASSLRPSGSYNEQFF
15	TRBJ2-1	.	TRBV7-2	many	TGTGCCAGCAGCCCCATTACCAGAACCGACAATGAGCAGTTCTTC	CASSPITRTDNEQFF
17	TRBJ2-2	.	TRBV11-1	many	TGTGCCAGCAGCTTAGAGTGGGGGCCCCTAGACACCGGGGAGCTGTTTTTT	CASSLEWGPLDTGELFF
14	TRBJ2-1	.	TRBV7-2	medium-sized	TGTGCCAGCAGCTTAGCTCGGGAGTCCAATGAGCAGTTCTTC	CASSLARESNEQFF
16	TRBJ2-4	.	TRBV4-3	many	TGCGCCAGCAGCCAAGGAACAGGACTTTCCAAAAACATTCAGTACTTC	CASSQGTGLSKNIQYF
14	TRBJ2-1	TRBD2	TRBV7-9	many	TGTGCCGGGACCCGCGGAGCGGGGTTCAATGAGCAGTTCTTC	CAGTRGAGFNEQFF
13	TRBJ2-7	.	TRBV13	many	TGTGCCAGCAGCTCCCCCGGACTCTACGAGCAGTACTTC	CASSSPGLYEQYF
13	TRBJ1-2	TRBD1	TRBV19	few	TGTGCCAGTAGCCGGGACAGTAACTATGGCTACACCTTC	CASSRDSNYGYTF
13	TRBJ1-2	.	TRBV20-1	many	TGCAGTGCTAGAGAGGTGGCGAACTATGGCTACACCTTC	CSAREVANYGYTF
15	TRBJ1-1	.	TRBV6-2/TRBV6-3	many	TGTGCCAGCACCCCACTCCAAATCATGAACACTGAAGCTTTCTTT	CASTPLQIMNTEAFF
14	TRBJ1-1	.	TRBV7-6	.	TGTGCCAGCAGCCCCACGGGGATGAACACTGAAGCTTTCTTT	CASSPTGMNTEAFF
15	TRBJ2-7	.	TRBV20-1	many	TGCAGTGCTCTGGTGGGGGGGCGACAATCCTACGAGCAGTACTTC	CSALVGGRQSYEQYF
16	TRBJ2-6	.	TRBV6-6	.	TGTGCCAGCAGTTACTCCACTAGCTCTGGGGCCAACGTCCTGACTTTC	CASSYSTSSGANVLTF
16	TRBJ1-4	TRBD1	TRBV4-3	few	TGCGCCAGCAGCCAATCCACAGGGGCCTCAAGGGAAAAACTGTTTTTT	CASSQSTGASREKLFF
15	TRBJ1-4	TRBD1	TRBV12-3/TRBV12-4	many	TGTGCCAGCAGGACAGGGATATTAACTAATGAAAAACTGTTTTTT	CASRTGILTNEKLFF
13	TRBJ1-5	.	TRBV28	many	TGTGCCAGCAGTTCCGCCGTAACTCAGCCCCAGCATTTT	CASSSAVTQPQHF
17	TRBJ2-6	TRBD1	TRBV5-1	many	TGCGCCAGCGCCAAGGGGGCAATTTCCGCTGGGGCCAACGTCCTGACTTTC	CASAKGAISAGANVLTF
15	TRBJ2-5	TRBD2	TRBV7-3	.	TGTGCCAGCAGCTTAGGGACTAGCGGGGGAGAGACCCAGTACTTC	CASSLGTSGGETQYF
13	TRBJ2-6	.	TRBV30	.	TGTGCCTGGTATCGGCAGCGGTCCAACGTCCTGACTTTC	CAWYRQRSNVLTF
14	TRBJ2-1	TRBD2	TRBV6-2/TRBV6-3	few	TGTGCCAGCAGCACCGGGACTAGCTACAATGAGCAGTTCTTC	CASSTGTSYNEQFF
12	TRBJ1-2	.	TRBV19	few	TGTGCCAGTAGAGACAGGTTACGTGGCTACACCTTC	CASRDRLRGYTF
12	TRBJ2-2	.	TRBV6-2/TRBV6-3	.	TGTGCCAGCAGAGACCAAACCGGGGAGCTGTTTTTT	CASRDQTGELFF